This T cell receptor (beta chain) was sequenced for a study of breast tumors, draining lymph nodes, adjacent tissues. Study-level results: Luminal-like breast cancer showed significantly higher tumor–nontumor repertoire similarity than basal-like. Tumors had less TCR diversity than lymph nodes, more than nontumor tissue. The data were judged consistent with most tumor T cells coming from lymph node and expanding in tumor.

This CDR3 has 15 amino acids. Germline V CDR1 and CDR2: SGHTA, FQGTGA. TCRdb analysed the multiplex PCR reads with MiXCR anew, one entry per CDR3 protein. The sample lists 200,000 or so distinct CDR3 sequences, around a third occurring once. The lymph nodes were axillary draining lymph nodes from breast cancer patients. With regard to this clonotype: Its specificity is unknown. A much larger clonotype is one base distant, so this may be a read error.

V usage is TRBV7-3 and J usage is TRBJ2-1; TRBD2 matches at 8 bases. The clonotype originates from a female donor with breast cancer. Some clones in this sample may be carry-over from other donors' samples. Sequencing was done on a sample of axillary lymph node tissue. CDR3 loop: CASSLSGGADNEQLF. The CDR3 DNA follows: TGTGCCAGCAGCTTATCGGGGGGGGCTGACAATGAGCAGCTCTTC.